This T cell receptor (beta chain) appears in the sequencing data of a study of blood T cell repertoires in COVID-19. Whole-study context: Samples of COVID-19 (acute and convalescent) were obtained from the United States, Italy and Spain. In each case, the material was cDNA or gDNA derived from T cells, B-cell-depleted T cells, or PBMCs.

Per the original data handling: Reference gene primers were amplified, and this amplification served to estimate nucleated cell counts. Using immunoSEQ multiplex PCR, the repertoire was profiled, and TCRdb retains in-frame clones only, with some absent. The DNA gave D and trimming, while V, J and clone size come from that table. The sample comprises under 250,000 clones, 88% of which are singletons, and 0.55% to 0.75% rests with the top ten. This clone has a handful of counts. CDR1 GTSNPN and CDR2 SVGIG come from the germline V gene (reference sequence). There are 14 residues in the CDR3. Sequencing was performed on peripheral blood. The genes are TRBV30 and TRBJ2-1; D unclear. This TCR was sampled from a middle-aged man with acute or convalescent COVID-19. CDR3 coding DNA: TGTGCTCAGTCACGGAGTCTCCAGAGCAATGAGCAGTTCTTC. This gives the protein CAQSRSLQSNEQFF.